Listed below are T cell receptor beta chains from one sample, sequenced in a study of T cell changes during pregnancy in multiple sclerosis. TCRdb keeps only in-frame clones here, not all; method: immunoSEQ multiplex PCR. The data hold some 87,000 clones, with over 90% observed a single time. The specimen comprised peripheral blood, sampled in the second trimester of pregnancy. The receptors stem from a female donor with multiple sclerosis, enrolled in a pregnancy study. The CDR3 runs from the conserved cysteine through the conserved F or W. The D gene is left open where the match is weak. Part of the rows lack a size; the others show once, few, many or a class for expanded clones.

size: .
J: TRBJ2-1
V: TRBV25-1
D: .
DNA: TGTGCCAGCAGTGAATATCGCGGAGCAGCAGATGAGCAGTTCTTC
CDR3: CASSEYRGAADEQFF

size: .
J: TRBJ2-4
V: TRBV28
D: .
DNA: TGTGCCAGCAGTCAGGCCCTGGCCAAAAACATTCAGTACTTC
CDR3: CASSQALAKNIQYF

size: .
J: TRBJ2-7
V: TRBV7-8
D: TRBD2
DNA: TGTGCCAGCAGCCTGGTAGCGGGATTCACCTACGAGCAGTACTTC
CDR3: CASSLVAGFTYEQYF

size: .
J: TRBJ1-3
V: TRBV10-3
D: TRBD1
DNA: TGTGCCATCAGTGGGGGACAGGGGGCACAAGGAAACACCATATATTTT
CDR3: CAISGGQGAQGNTIYF

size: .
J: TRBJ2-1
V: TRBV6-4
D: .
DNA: TGTGCCAGCAGTATCCAGGGCGATGAGCAGTTCTTC
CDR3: CASSIQGDEQFF

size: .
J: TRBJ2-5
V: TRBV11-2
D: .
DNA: TGTGCCAGCAGCTTAGACCGGGACACGGGTTTGTCCCAGTACTTC
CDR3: CASSLDRDTGLSQYF

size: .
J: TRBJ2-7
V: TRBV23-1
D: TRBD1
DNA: TGCGCCAGCAGGCGACCACAGGGGGCTGGCTACGAGCAGTACTTC
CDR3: CASRRPQGAGYEQYF

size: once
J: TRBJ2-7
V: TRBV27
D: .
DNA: TGTGCCAGCAGTCTGAACCCGACAAACGAGCAGTACTTC
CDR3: CASSLNPTNEQYF

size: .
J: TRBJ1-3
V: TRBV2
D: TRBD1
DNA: TGTGCCAGCAGGGCCATCCAGGGGGCGACTGGAAACACCATATATTTT
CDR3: CASRAIQGATGNTIYF

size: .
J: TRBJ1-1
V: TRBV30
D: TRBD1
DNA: TGTGCCTGGAGTTCCCCAGGGGGCACTGAAGCTTTCTTT
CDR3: CAWSSPGGTEAFF

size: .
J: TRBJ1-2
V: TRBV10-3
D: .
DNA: TGTGCCATCAAAAGTATGCAGGAGGACTATGGCTACACCTTC
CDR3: CAIKSMQEDYGYTF

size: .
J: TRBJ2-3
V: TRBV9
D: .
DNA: TGTGCCAGCAGCGTAGGCAGTAGCGGAGGTAGCACAGATACGCAGTATTTT
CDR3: CASSVGSSGGSTDTQYF

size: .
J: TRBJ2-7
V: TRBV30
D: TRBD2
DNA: TGTGCCTGGAGTGAGACTAGCGGGTACGAGCAGTACTTC
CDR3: CAWSETSGYEQYF

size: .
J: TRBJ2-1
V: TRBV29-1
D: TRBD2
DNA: TGCAGCGTTGTAGGGACTAGCGGGAGCTCCTACAATGAGCAGTTCTTC
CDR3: CSVVGTSGSSYNEQFF

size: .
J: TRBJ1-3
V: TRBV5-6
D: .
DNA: TGTGCCAGCTCAGCTTGGGGGTACGGGAGCTCTGGAAACACCATATATTTT
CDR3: CASSAWGYGSSGNTIYF

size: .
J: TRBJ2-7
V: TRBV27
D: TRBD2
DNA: TGTGCCATTGGGACTAGCACGTTCTACGAGCAGTACTTC
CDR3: CAIGTSTFYEQYF

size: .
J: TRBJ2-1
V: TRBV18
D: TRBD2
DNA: TGTGCCAGCTCAGGATTCGGACTAGCGGGAAGTTTGTATGAGCAGTTCTTC
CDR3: CASSGFGLAGSLYEQFF

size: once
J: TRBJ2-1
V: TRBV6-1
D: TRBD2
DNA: TGTGCCAGCAGTGAAGAAGCGGGGGAATACAATGAGCAGTTCTTC
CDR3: CASSEEAGEYNEQFF

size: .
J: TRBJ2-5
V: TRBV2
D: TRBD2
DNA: TGTGCCACCTCTCTAGCGGGGGCACAAGAGACCCAGTACTTC
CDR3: CATSLAGAQETQYF

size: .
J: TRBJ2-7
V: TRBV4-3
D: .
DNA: TGCGCCAGCAGCCAAGAACTTAGGGGCGGCTACGAGCAGTACTTC
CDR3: CASSQELRGGYEQYF

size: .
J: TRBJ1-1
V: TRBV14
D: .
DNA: TGTGCCAGCACCTCTAATCGTCTTACTGAAGCTTTCTTT
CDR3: CASTSNRLTEAFF

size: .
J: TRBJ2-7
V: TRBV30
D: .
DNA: TGTGCCTGGAGCCAACGACGAGGCGCAGCAAATTGGGAGCAGTACTTC
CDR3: CAWSQRRGAANWEQYF

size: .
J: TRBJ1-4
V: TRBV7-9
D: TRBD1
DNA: TGTGCCAGCAGCTTGAAGCAGGGGGGTAATGAAAAACTGTTTTTT
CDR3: CASSLKQGGNEKLFF

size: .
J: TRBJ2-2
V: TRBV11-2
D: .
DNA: TGTGCCAGCAGCTTAGCCTACCGTACCGGGGAGCTGTTTTTT
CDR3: CASSLAYRTGELFF

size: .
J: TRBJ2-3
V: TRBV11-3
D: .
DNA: TGTGCCAGCAGCCCGGTCAAGTATTTT
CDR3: CASSPVKYF

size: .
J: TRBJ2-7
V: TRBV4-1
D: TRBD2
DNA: TGCGCCAGCAGCAAGACTAGCGGGGCCTACGAGCAGTACTTC
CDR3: CASSKTSGAYEQYF

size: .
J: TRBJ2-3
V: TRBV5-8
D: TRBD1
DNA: TGTGCCAGCAGCCTAGACAGGGTGGGCACAGATACGCAGTATTTT
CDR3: CASSLDRVGTDTQYF

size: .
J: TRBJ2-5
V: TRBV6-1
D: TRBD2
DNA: TGTGCCAGCAGTCCGGTCGGGAGGGCCCGAGAGACCCAGTACTTC
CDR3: CASSPVGRARETQYF

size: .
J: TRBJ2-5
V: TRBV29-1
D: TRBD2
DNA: TGCAGCGCCATGGGACTAGCGGGAGAAGAGACCCAGTACTTC
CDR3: CSAMGLAGEETQYF

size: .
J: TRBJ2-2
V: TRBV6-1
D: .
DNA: TGTGCCAGCAGGGGCAGGGCGAACACCGGGGAGCTGTTTTTT
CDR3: CASRGRANTGELFF

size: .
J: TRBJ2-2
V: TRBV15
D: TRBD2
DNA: TGTGCCACCAGCAGAGTAGGCGGGAGAAATACCGGGGAGCTGTTTTTT
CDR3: CATSRVGGRNTGELFF

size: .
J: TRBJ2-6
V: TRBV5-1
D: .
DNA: TGCGCCAGCAGCTACAGGGATGGGCCGGGGGCCAACGTCCTGACTTTC
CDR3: CASSYRDGPGANVLTF

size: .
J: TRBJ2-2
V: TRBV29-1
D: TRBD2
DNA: TGCAGCGTTGGGGAGGGTTCGAACACCGGGGAGCTGTTTTTT
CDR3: CSVGEGSNTGELFF

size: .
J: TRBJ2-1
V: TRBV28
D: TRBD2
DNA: TGTGCCAGCAGTGAAGGACTAGTCCGAGGCAATGAGCAGTTCTTC
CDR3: CASSEGLVRGNEQFF

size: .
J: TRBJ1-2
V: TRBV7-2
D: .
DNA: TGTGCCAGCAGCTTAGACAGGACTAACTATGGCTACACCTTC
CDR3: CASSLDRTNYGYTF

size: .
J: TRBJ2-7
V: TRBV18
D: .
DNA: TGTGCCAGCTCACCAGGCGGTTCCTCCTACGAGCAGTACTTC
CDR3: CASSPGGSSYEQYF

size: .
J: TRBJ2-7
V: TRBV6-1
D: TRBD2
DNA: TGTGCCAGCAGCCATACTAGCGGGTTAACCTACGAGCAGTACTTC
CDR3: CASSHTSGLTYEQYF

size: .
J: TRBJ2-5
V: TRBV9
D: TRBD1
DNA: TGTGCCAGCAGCTCCAAGACAGGGTGGCAAGAGACCCAGTACTTC
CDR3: CASSSKTGWQETQYF

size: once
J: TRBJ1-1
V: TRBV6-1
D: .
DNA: TGTGCCAGCAGTCAGGGGATGAACACTGAAGCTTTCTTT
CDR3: CASSQGMNTEAFF

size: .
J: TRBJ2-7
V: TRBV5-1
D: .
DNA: TGCGCCAGCAGCATAATCCCGGGTAGCGGAACAGGCCCCTCCTACGAGCAGTACTTC
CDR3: CASSIIPGSGTGPSYEQYF

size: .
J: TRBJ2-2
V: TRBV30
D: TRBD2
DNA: TGTGCCTGGACTAGCGGGAACACCGGGGAGCTGTTTTTT
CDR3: CAWTSGNTGELFF

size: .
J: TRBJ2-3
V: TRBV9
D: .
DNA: TGTGCCAGCAGCGTAGGACTCACTCCAGATACGCAGTATTTT
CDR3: CASSVGLTPDTQYF

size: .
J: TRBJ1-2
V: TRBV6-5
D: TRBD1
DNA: TGTGCCAGCAGTTTGACAGGGGACGGCTACACCTTC
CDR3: CASSLTGDGYTF

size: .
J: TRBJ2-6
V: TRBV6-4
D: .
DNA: TGTGCCAGCAGTGACTCACACTCTGGGGCCAACGTCCTGACTTTC
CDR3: CASSDSHSGANVLTF

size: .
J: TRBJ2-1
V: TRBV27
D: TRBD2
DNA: TGTGCCAGCGGAAGCGGGGGGGGTTACAATGAGCAGTTCTTC
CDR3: CASGSGGGYNEQFF